The entry below gives a single TCR beta chain sequence along with its context. Its antigen remains unidentified. Trimming stripped 5 bases from V and 0 bases from J, with 14 bases between. Germline CDR1 KGHSH, CDR2 LQKENI. The CDR3 runs to 16 residues. The data were obtained in a study of cytomegalovirus exposure and HLA in healthy donors. Study-level points and caveats: With later analysis, a missense DCLRE1C variant became linked to TCR beta V- and J-gene trimming. Sequencing likely produced, as an artifact, a cluster of highly shared sequence variants. Later analysis showed TCR association rates varying by HLA locus, highest for DRB1 and lowest for HLA-C. The majority of TCR sequences were rare, yet some public TCRs appeared in many donors.

It was with 60 Vbeta and 13 Jbeta primers that the PCR ran. Assay: immunoSEQ multiplex PCR; the TCRdb copy retains only in-frame clones and omits some. The sample shows some 120,000 clones, more than 65% of them seen only once. The chain carries TRBV18 and TRBJ1-3; D call uncertain. The specimen was PBMCs. The clonotype originates from a human donor in good health. Here the CDR3 reads CASSSRLPGSGNTIYF. CDR3 sequence (DNA): TGTGCCAGCTCATCCAGACTACCAGGCTCTGGAAACACCATATATTTT.